A selection of T cell receptor beta chains follows, all from one sample in a study of siplizumab effects on memory and regulatory T cells. Assay: immunoSEQ multiplex PCR; the TCRdb copy retains only in-frame clones and omits some. The sample lists 70,000 or so clones; over 80% were seen once. The sequenced material came from Tregs sorted from blood. These receptors all come from a human donor in good health. CDR3s include the opening cysteine and the closing phenylalanine or tryptophan. A D gene is named only where the DNA matches it firmly. Some rows have no size entry. The others give once, few or many, or a class for an expanded clone.

J gene | D gene | clone size | V gene | CDR3 DNA | CDR3 protein
TRBJ2-1 | - | - | TRBV27 | TGTGCCAGCTGGGGCAGCTCCTACAATGAGCAGTTCTTC | CASWGSSYNEQFF
TRBJ2-2 | - | - | TRBV5-4 | TGTGCCAGCAGCCTATTAACCGGGGAGCTGTTTTTT | CASSLLTGELFF
TRBJ2-2 | TRBD2 | - | TRBV7-9 | TGTGCCAGCAGCATTCTAAGCGGGGCGAACACCGGGGAGCTGTTTTTT | CASSILSGANTGELFF
TRBJ1-1 | - | - | TRBV5-1 | TGCGCCAGCAGGGTATTGGACACTGAAGCTTTCTTT | CASRVLDTEAFF
TRBJ2-7 | - | - | TRBV7-4 | TGTGCCAGCAGCCAGGACCGTAGCTCCTACGAGCAGTACTTC | CASSQDRSSYEQYF
TRBJ2-1 | TRBD1 | - | TRBV7-7 | TGTGCTAGCAGCCAAGGGACAGGGGTGGGCGGTGAGCAGTTCTTC | CASSQGTGVGGEQFF
TRBJ2-2 | TRBD2 | - | TRBV6-6 | TGTGCCAGCAGCTGGGCTAGCGGGACCGGGGAGCTGTTTTTT | CASSWASGTGELFF
TRBJ2-1 | TRBD2 | - | TRBV28 | TGTGCCAGCAGTATACACCTCGGACTAGCGGGAAACGATGAGCAGTTCTTC | CASSIHLGLAGNDEQFF
TRBJ2-5 | TRBD1 | - | TRBV7-2 | TGTGCCAGCACCCGATCGGACAGGGCAGGGGAGACCCAGTACTTC | CASTRSDRAGETQYF
TRBJ1-2 | - | - | TRBV27 | TGTGCCAGCAGTTTATCTAGGACAGTCTATGGCTACACCTTC | CASSLSRTVYGYTF
TRBJ1-2 | - | - | TRBV5-6 | TGTGCCAGCAGCCCGCAAGGCAACCGGGCTCATGGCTACACCTTC | CASSPQGNRAHGYTF
TRBJ2-5 | TRBD2 | - | TRBV5-1 | TGCGCCAGCAGCCCCCCTAGCGGGGCCGCACGGGAGACCCAGTACTTC | CASSPPSGAARETQYF
TRBJ2-1 | TRBD2 | - | TRBV18 | TGTGCCAGCTCCCTCCTAGCGGGAGTGAATAATGAGCAGTTCTTC | CASSLLAGVNNEQFF
TRBJ2-1 | TRBD2 | - | TRBV6-7 | TGTGCCAGCAGTTACCCGGGACTAGCGGGCTACAATGAGCAGTTCTTC | CASSYPGLAGYNEQFF
TRBJ2-6 | - | - | TRBV23-1 | TGCGCCAGCAGTCAATCGCCGCGACCTGGGTTTGGGGCCAACGTCCTGACTTTC | CASSQSPRPGFGANVLTF
TRBJ2-5 | - | - | TRBV7-9 | TGTGCCAGCAGCCTGCTGACAGCCTCGGAGACCCAGTACTTC | CASSLLTASETQYF
TRBJ2-1 | TRBD2 | - | TRBV7-9 | TGTGCCAGCAGCTTAGGAGCGGGAGGGTTTTACAATGAGCAGTTCTTC | CASSLGAGGFYNEQFF
TRBJ2-7 | - | - | TRBV28 | TGTGCCAGCAGTTTACCATTACTCGACGGTCGCTACGAGCAGTACTTC | CASSLPLLDGRYEQYF
TRBJ1-4 | TRBD1 | - | TRBV6-1 | TGTGCCAGCAGAGGGACAGATGCTAATGAAAAACTGTTTTTT | CASRGTDANEKLFF
TRBJ1-3 | - | - | TRBV5-6 | TGTGCCAGCAGCTTGCGAGGGGCGAGCTCTGGAAACACCATATATTTT | CASSLRGASSGNTIYF
TRBJ2-5 | - | - | TRBV7-9 | TGTGCCAGCAGCTTAGACACGACAGAGACCCAGTACTTC | CASSLDTTETQYF
TRBJ1-1 | - | - | TRBV18 | TGTGCCAGCTCACTCCGAGGTTCGGGCACTGAAGCTTTCTTT | CASSLRGSGTEAFF
TRBJ2-7 | - | once | TRBV11-2 | TGTGCCAGCAGCTTGGCCAGGGGTGGGTGGGAGCAGTACTTC | CASSLARGGWEQYF
TRBJ1-2 | - | - | TRBV7-2 | TGTGCCAGCAGCTTCCGGGATTCCTATGGCTACACCTTC | CASSFRDSYGYTF
TRBJ1-3 | TRBD1 | - | TRBV27 | TGTGCCAGCAGTAAAGGGACAGGGTATGGAAACACCATATATTTT | CASSKGTGYGNTIYF
TRBJ2-7 | TRBD1 | - | TRBV5-5 | TGTGCCAGCAGCGGCGCCGGGACAGGGGCCTACGAGCAGTACTTC | CASSGAGTGAYEQYF
TRBJ2-6 | TRBD1 | - | TRBV19 | TGTGCCAGTAGTAGGGGACAGTCTGGGGCCAACGTCCTGACTTTC | CASSRGQSGANVLTF
TRBJ2-3 | - | - | TRBV19 | TGTGCCAGTAGTATTGGGCCCAGCACAGATACGCAGTATTTT | CASSIGPSTDTQYF
TRBJ2-1 | - | - | TRBV2 | TGTGCCAGCAGTGTTCGGGGAGAGGAGCAGTTCTTC | CASSVRGEEQFF